This record concerns one T cell receptor (beta chain) sequence. Its specificity is not known. The data stem from a study of T cell responses to AZD1222 COVID-19 vaccine. About the research overall: Second-dose timings of about 4 or about 12 weeks were pooled.

The study, taken as a whole, reports: Spike was spanned by vaccine-associated CD4 TCRs, with dominance at 160-218 and 743-854. Two AZD1222 administrations were followed by greater Spike-specific TCR breadth and depth.

Clones were sequenced by immunoSEQ multiplex PCR, and TCRdb holds only the in-frame ones, with some missing. The sample lists approximately 120,000 clones; 90% were seen once. The CDR3 runs 10 residues. V shed 4 bases and J shed 6 bases, with 4 bases lying between them. Germline CDR1 SNHLY, CDR2 FYNNEI. This specimen consisted of peripheral blood, obtained on day 0 of AZD1222 vaccination. This receptor was identified in an adult in good health. This chain links TRBV2 with TRBJ2-7, with no clear D. The CDR3: CASSGSEQYF. DNA for the CDR3: TGTGCCAGCAGTGGAAGCGAGCAGTACTTC. Full variable domain (remainder filled in from reference TRBV2 and TRBJ2-7): EPEVTQTPSHQVTQMGQEVILRCVPISNHLYFYWYRQILGQKVEFLVSFYNNEISEKSEIFDDQFSVERPDGSNFTLKIRSTKLEDSAMYFCASSGSEQYFGPGTRLTVT.